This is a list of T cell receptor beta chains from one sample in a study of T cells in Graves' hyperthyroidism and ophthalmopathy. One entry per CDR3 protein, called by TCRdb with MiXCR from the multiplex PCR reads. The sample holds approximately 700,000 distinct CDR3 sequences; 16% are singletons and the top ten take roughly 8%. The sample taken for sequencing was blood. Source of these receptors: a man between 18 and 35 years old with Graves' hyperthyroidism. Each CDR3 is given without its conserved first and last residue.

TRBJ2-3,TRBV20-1,SARDPITDTQY
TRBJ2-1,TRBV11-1,ASSRGQGMEF
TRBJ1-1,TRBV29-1,SVGWEAF
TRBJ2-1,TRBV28,ASSPGQGIGVTNNEQF
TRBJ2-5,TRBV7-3,VSSPGRATETQY
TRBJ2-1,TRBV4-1,ASSQVLADNEQF
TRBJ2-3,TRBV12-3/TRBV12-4,ASSPSSGSRDTQY
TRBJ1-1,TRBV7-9,ASSPYQNTEAF
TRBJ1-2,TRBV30,AWSVNLLYGYT
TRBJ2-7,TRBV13,ASSLVPSGTSSEQY
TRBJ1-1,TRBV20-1,SAGVAGTEAF
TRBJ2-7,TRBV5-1,ASSLVAGPDYEQY
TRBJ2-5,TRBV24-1,ATSDPVAGTQY
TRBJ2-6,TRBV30,ACPPPATHSGANVLT
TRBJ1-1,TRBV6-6,ASSYSLKDTEAF
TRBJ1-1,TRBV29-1,SVERGQIEAF
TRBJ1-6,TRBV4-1,ASSQDGRDRYSPLH
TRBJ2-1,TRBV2,ASRLAGGTDEQF
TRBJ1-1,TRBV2,ASKRTANTEAF
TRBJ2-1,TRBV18,ASSPTGDNEQF
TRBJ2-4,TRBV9,ASSGRTGGSNIQY
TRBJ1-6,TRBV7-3,ASSLASLDRANYNSPLH
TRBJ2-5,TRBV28,ASSPLAGGLETQY
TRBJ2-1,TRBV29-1,SAGEGYEQF
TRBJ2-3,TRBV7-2,ASSLTNTDTQY
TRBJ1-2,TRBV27,ASSARTGESGYT
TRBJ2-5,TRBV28,ASSAYQAGGKETQY